This entry describes one T cell receptor beta chain. Its antigen remains unidentified. Qualities for individual bases were not recorded, and no much larger clone is one base off. From a lookup of the germline V gene (reference sequence), CDR1 and CDR2 are SGHKS and YYEKEE. The CDR3 starts with the cysteine, ends with the phenylalanine, and has 13 residues. The kept DNA is CDR3 alone, 39 bases in frame from the first base. V loses 0 bases, J loses 6 bases, and the germline ends lie 4 bases apart. The data originate from a study of T cell responses to AZD1222 COVID-19 vaccine (dated by TCRdb to 2020 to 2022). Notes on the research overall: Because spike-specific TCR depth and breadth did not differ between the two schedules, AZD1222 recipients who got a second dose at roughly 4 weeks were pooled with those who got a second dose at roughly 12 weeks. Trial participants were enrolled into age subgroups of 18-55, 56-69 and 70-plus years, which contained approximately 150, 28 and 58 TCR-sequenced participants, respectively. TCR sequencing was performed for roughly 250 trial participants, of whom approximately 200 were given two doses of AZD1222 and approximately 26 were given two doses of MenACWY control vaccine. Findings and caveats that apply to the study as a whole: Nearly half of unique spike-specific TCRs reportedly recognized epitopes outside regions mutated in the B.1.351 and B.1.1.7 variants. The whole spike protein was spanned by vaccine-associated CD4 TCRs, and dominant responses were seen in regions 160-218 and 743-854. Because no day 14 peak-response samples were available, the repertoires could be characterized only after the peak T cell response. Spike-specific TCR breadth and depth rose significantly after two AZD1222 doses compared with day 0 and with MenACWY recipients. Conclusions about previously exposed vaccinees are limited because only five to seven AZD1222 recipients were SARS-CoV-2 seropositive at baseline. Most participants were white British and females outnumbered males, and the authors suggested that clonal diversity may have been underestimated. In the small 56-69-year group, the increase in depth fell short of significance, most likely because of low power.

The sample's time point, from its label and the paper: baseline before first vaccination. The vaccinee samples were drawn from two UK trials, COV001 and COV002, one of which was a single-blind randomized controlled phase 2/3 trial testing AZD1222 (ChAdOx1 nCoV-19) in healthy adults. For TCRbeta chain sequencing, PBMC samples from trial participants were taken at day 0 and at day 28 after the second dose. The CDR3 regions of human TCRbeta chains were analyzed by immunosequencing. In the source study's methods: TCRs in the repertoires were compared against a reference library of SARS-CoV-2-specific TCRs that had been generated with the MIRA antigen-specificity platform. Breadth was defined as the fraction of unique TCRs that were SARS-CoV-2-associated. Depth was defined as the fraction of total T cells that were SARS-CoV-2-associated. Each spike-specific TCR was assigned to its reactive spike region and to a CD4 or CD8 class using the MIRA data. Log10-transformed breadth and depth values were compared by one-way ANOVA with Sidak's multiple comparisons tests. The source is immuneACCESS, and TCRdb retained only in-frame sequences with V and J called. Part of the clones is not carried over; for the studies checked, unresolved V genes explain less than half of this, and the remainder is unexplained. That table furnishes V, J and clone size, whereas the DNA furnished D and trimming. Counted in this sample were 68,000 or so clones; 85% to 90% of them appeared once. Under 8.5% of the sample goes to the ten largest clones.

This sequence originates from an adult in good health. This specimen consisted of peripheral blood, obtained on day 0 of AZD1222 vaccination. Here the chain combines TRBV5-5 and TRBJ1-6, with the D gene uncertain. The base sequence is TGTGCCAGCAGCTTGGACAGTAATTCACCCCTCCACTTT. Its coded protein is CASSLDSNSPLHF.